Included here is one TCR beta chain sequence, with context. This specimen belongs to a study of CD4 and CD8 cells across lung adenocarcinoma regions. TCRdb analysed the PCR reads with MiXCR anew, one entry per CDR3 protein. The sample comprises about 16,000 distinct CDR3 sequences, 51% of which are singletons, and about three fifths rests with the top ten. This CDR3 is 14 amino acids long. CDR1 MNHNS and CDR2 SASEGT come from the germline V gene. Samples came from patients with localized non-small cell lung adenocarcinoma. The chain recombines TRBV6-1 with TRBJ2-1; 8 bases are shared with TRBD2. The better agreement between TRBJ2-7 and the DNA end casts doubt on the J call. The sequence was obtained from a female donor with lung adenocarcinoma. The CD4 and CD8 labels of this study may be unreliable. Sequences were obtained from CD8+ T cells from the center of a lung tumor. CDR3 loop: CASSEAGAGDTQYF. CDR3 in DNA: TGTGCCAGCAGTGAAGCGGGAGCGGGAGATACGCAGTACTTC.